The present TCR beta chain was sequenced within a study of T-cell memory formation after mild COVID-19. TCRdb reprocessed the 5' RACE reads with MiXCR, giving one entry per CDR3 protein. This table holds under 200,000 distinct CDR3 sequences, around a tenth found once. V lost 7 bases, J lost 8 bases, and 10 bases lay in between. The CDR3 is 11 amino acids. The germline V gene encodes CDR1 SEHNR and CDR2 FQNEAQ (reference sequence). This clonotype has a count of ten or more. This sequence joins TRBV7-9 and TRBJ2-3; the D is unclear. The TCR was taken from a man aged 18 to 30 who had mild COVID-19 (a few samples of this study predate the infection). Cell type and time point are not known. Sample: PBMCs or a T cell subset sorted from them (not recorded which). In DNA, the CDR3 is TGTGCCAGCACCCGTTTGGGTACGCAGTATTTT. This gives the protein CASTRLGTQYF.